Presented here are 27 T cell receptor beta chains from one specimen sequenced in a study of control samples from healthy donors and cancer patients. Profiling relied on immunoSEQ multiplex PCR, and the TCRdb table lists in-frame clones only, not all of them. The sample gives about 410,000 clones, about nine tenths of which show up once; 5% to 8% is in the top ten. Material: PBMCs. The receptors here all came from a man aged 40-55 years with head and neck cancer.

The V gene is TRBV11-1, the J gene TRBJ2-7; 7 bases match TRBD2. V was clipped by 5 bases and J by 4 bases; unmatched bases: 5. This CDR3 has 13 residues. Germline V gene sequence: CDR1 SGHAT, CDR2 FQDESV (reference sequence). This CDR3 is CASSRGLEYEQYF. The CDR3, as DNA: TGTGCCAGCAGCCGCGGACTAGAGTACGAGCAGTACTTC.

The CDR3 loop is CASSSQEGLRAETQYF. The CDR3 nucleotides read TGTGCCAGTAGTAGCCAGGAGGGCCTCCGGGCAGAGACCCAGTACTTC. This chain joins TRBV19 and TRBJ2-5; a weak D match, TRBD2 (6 bases). The CDR3 runs 16 residues. Deletions cut 4 bases from V and 4 bases from J, with 19 bases between. Germline CDR1 is LNHDA and CDR2 is SQIVND (reference sequence).

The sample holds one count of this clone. CDR3 DNA: TGTGCCAGCAGTTACTCGATCAGGTCAGCTTTCTTT. Its translation is CASSYSIRSAFF. This chain uses TRBV6-2 or TRBV6-3 with TRBJ1-1; D not resolved. CDR3 size: 12 residues. The V gene's germline CDR1 is MNHEY and CDR2 SVGEGT. V shed 0 bases and J shed 10 bases, with 9 bases lying between them.

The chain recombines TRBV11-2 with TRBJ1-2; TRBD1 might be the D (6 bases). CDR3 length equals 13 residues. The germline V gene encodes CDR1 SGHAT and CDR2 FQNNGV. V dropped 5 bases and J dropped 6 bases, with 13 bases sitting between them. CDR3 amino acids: CASSATGSDGYTF. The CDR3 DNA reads TGTGCCAGCAGCGCGACAGGAAGCGATGGCTACACCTTC.

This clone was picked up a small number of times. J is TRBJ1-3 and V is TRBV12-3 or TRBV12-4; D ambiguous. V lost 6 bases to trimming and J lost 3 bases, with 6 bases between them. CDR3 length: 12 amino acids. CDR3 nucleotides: TGTGCCAGCAGCATACATGGAAACACCATATATTTT. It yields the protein CASSIHGNTIYF.

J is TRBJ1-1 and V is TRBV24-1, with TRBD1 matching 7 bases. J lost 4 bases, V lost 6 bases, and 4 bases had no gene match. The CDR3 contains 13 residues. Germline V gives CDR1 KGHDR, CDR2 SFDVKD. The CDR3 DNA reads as TGTGCCACCAGTCAGGGGGATCCCACTGAAGCTTTCTTT. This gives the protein CATSQGDPTEAFF.

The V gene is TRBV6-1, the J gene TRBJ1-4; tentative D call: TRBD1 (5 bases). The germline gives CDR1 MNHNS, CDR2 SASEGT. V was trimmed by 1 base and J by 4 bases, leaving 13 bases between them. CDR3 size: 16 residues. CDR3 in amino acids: CASSEEKGTGNEKLFF. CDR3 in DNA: TGTGCCAGCAGTGAAGAAAAGGGGACGGGTAATGAAAAACTGTTTTTT.

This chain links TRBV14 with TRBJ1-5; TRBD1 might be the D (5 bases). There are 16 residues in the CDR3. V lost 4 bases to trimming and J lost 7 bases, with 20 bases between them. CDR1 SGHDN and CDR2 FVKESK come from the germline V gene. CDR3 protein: CASSRAGRAKRQPQHF. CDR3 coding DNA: TGTGCCAGCAGCCGCGCAGGGAGGGCGAAGCGGCAGCCCCAGCATTTT.

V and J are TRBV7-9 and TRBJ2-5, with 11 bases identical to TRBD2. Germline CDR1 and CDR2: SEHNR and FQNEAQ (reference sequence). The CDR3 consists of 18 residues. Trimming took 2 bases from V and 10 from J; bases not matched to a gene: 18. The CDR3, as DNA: TGTGCCAGCAGCTTAACTAGCGGGGGTTACTTGGCCGTCCTAGACCAGTACTTC. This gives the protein CASSLTSGGYLAVLDQYF.

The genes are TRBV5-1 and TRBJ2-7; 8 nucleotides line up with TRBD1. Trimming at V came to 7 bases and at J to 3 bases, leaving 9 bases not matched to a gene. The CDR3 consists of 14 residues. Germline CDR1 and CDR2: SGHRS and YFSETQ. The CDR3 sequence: CASGIGTGFYEQYF. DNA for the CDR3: TGCGCCAGCGGAATTGGGACAGGTTTCTACGAGCAGTACTTC.

CDR3 bases: TGCGCCAGCAGCCAAGAAATAGCGCCAACGGCCTACGAGCAGTACTTC. Its protein is CASSQEIAPTAYEQYF. The chain couples TRBV4-1 to TRBJ2-7; tentative D call: TRBD2 (5 bases). Germline CDR1 MGHRA, CDR2 YSYEKL. The V gene lost 0 bases and the J gene lost 2 bases, with 14 bases spanning the gap. CDR3 length equals 16 residues.

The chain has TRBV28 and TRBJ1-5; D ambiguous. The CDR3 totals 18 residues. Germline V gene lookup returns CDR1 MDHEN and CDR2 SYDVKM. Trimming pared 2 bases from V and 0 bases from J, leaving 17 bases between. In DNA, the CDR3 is TGTGCCAGCAGTTTAAACGCGGTCAGAGAGTATAGCAATCAGCCCCAGCATTTT. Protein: CASSLNAVREYSNQPQHF.

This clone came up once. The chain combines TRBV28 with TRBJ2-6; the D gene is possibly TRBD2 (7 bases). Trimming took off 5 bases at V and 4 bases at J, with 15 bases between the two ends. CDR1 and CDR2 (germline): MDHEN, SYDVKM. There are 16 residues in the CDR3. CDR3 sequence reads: CASSDPGGPGANVLTF. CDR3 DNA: TGTGCCAGCAGTGACCCGGGGGGCCCCGGGGCCAACGTCCTGACTTTC.

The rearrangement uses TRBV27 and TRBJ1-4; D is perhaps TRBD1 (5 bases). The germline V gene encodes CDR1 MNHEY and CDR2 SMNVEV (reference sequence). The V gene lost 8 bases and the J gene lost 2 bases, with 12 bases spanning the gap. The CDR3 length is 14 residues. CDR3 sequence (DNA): TGTGCCAGCCGGGAGGCAGGGACTAATGAAAAACTGTTTTTT. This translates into CASREAGTNEKLFF.

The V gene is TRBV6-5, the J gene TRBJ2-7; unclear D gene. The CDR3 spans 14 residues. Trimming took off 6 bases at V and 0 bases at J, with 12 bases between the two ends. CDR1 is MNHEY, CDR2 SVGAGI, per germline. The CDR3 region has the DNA TGTGCCAGCAGCTATACTTCGAGCTCCTACGAGCAGTACTTC. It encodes CASSYTSSSYEQYF.

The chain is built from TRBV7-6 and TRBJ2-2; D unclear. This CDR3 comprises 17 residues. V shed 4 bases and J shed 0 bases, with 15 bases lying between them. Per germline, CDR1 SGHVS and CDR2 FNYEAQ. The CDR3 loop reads CASSSLSLVANTGELFF. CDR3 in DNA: TGTGCCAGCAGCTCCCTCTCGCTCGTTGCGAACACCGGGGAGCTGTTTTTT.

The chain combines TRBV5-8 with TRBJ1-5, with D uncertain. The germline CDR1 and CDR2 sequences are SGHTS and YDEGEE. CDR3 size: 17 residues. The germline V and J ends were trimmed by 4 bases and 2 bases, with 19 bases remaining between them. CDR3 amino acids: CASSPNPGTTGNQPQHF. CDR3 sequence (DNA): TGTGCCAGCAGCCCGAACCCGGGAACCACTGGCAATCAGCCCCAGCATTTT.

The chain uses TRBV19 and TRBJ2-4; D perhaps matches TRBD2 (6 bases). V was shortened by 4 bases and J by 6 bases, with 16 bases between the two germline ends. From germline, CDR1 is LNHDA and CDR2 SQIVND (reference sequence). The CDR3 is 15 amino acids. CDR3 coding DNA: TGTGCCAGTAGTAGGGGGGTCTCCCCCCCAAACATTCAGTACTTC. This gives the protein CASSRGVSPPNIQYF.

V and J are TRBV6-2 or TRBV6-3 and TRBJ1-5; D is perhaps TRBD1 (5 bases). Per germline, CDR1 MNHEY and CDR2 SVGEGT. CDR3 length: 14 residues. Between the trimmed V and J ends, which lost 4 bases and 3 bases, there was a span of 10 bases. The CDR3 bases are TGTGCCAGCAGTTTGGCGGGGCTCAATCAGCCCCAGCATTTT. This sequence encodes CASSLAGLNQPQHF.

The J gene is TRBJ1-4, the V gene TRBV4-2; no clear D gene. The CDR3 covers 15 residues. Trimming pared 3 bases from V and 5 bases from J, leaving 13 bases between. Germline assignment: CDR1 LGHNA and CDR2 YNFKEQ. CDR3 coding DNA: TGTGCCAGCAGCCAGAGGTCAACGGGAAATGAAAAACTGTTTTTT. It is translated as CASSQRSTGNEKLFF.

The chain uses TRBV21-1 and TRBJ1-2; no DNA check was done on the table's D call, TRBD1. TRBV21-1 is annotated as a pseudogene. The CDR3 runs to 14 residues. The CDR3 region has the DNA TGTGCCAGCAGCAAGGACAGTTTTAACTATGGCTACACCTTC. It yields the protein CASSKDSFNYGYTF.

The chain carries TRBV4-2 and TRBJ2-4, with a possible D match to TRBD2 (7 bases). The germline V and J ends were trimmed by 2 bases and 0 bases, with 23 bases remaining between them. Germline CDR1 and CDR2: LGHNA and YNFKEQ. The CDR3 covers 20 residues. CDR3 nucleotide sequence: TGTGCCAGCAGCCAACGATTTAATAAAGGGGGGGATTTAGCCAAAAACATTCAGTACTTC. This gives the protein CASSQRFNKGGDLAKNIQYF.

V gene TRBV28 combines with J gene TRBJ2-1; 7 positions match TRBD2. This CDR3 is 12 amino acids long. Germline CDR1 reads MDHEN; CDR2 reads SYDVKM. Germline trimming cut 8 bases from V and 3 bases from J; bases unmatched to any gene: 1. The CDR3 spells CASGGVYNEQFF. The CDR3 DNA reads TGTGCCAGCGGGGGGGTCTACAATGAGCAGTTCTTC.

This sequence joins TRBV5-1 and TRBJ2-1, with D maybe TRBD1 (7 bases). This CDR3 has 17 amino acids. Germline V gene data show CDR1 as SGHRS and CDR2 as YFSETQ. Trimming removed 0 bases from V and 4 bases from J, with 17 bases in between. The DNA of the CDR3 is TGCGCCAGCAGCTTGGGAACAGGGGTTGGGGGGTACAATGAGCAGTTCTTC. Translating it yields CASSLGTGVGGYNEQFF.

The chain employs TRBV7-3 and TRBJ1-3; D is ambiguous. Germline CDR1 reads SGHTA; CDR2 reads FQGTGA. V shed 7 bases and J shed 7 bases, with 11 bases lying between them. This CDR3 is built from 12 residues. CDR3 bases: TGTGCCAGCAACAGAGTTGAGAACACCATATATTTT. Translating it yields CASNRVENTIYF.

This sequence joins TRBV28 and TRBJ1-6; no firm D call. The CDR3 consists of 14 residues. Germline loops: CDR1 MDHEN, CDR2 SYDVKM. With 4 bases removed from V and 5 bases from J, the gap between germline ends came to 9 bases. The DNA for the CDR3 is TGTGCCAGCAGTTCCCAGGCGAATAATTCACCCCTCCACTTT. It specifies CASSSQANNSPLHF.

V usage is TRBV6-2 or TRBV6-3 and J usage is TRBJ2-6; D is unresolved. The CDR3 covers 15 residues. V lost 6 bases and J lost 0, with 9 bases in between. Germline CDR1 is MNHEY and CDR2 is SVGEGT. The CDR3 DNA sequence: TGTGCCAGCAGCCCCTTCTACTCTGGGGCCAACGTCCTGACTTTC. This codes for CASSPFYSGANVLTF.